These 17 T cell receptor beta chains were sequenced from one sample in a study of technical replicates of blood from a handful of donors. Assay: immunoSEQ multiplex PCR; the TCRdb copy retains only in-frame clones and omits some. The sample carries tens of thousands of clones, approximately 95% recorded once. The sample comprised T cells isolated from PBMCs. The receptors originated from a human donor in good health.

The chain recombines TRBV6-1 with TRBJ1-1; D uncertain. This CDR3 is built from 17 residues. Germline CDR1 is MNHNS and CDR2 is SASEGT. Trimming stripped 4 bases from V and 0 bases from J, with 18 bases between. The CDR3: CASSVLAGGTMNTEAFF. DNA for the CDR3: TGTGCCAGCAGTGTGCTCGCAGGAGGTACGATGAACACTGAAGCTTTCTTT.

This chain links TRBV6-5 with TRBJ2-3; possible D gene TRBD2, 5 bases. From germline, CDR1 is MNHEY and CDR2 SVGAGI. V was pared by 5 bases and J by 0 bases, with 9 bases between. The CDR3 loop spans 14 amino acids. In DNA, the CDR3 is TGTGCCAGCAGTGGACTGACTAGCACAGATACGCAGTATTTT. Amino acid sequence: CASSGLTSTDTQYF.

The chain recombines TRBV29-1 with TRBJ1-4; 9 bases align to TRBD1. CDR1 and CDR2 from the germline V gene are SQVTM and ANQGSEA. This CDR3 is 13 amino acids long. V lost 7 bases to trimming and J lost 6 bases; unmatched junction nucleotides: 6. The CDR3 region has the DNA TGCAGCGCTGAGACAGGGGGGGATGAAAAACTGTTTTTT. This encodes CSAETGGDEKLFF.

This chain joins TRBV27 and TRBJ1-2; perhaps TRBD1 as D (5 bases). This CDR3 is built from 16 residues. Per germline, CDR1 MNHEY and CDR2 SMNVEV (reference sequence). V shed 1 base and J shed 7 bases, with 19 bases lying between them. The CDR3 reads CASSLLYTSGTLGYTF. The CDR3 DNA follows: TGTGCCAGCAGTTTATTATACACCTCAGGGACTCTTGGCTACACCTTC.

The sample holds a few counts of this clone. The gene calls are TRBV6-5 and TRBJ1-1, with D tentatively TRBD1 (5 bases). CDR3 size: 14 residues. Germline-derived CDR1 and CDR2 are MNHEY and SVGAGI. V was clipped by 6 bases and J by 5 bases, with 16 bases between them. The CDR3 region is CASRSESRVTEAFF. For the CDR3, the DNA is TGTGCCAGCAGGTCCGAATCCAGGGTTACTGAAGCTTTCTTT.

This chain connects TRBV10-3 to TRBJ2-5, with D maybe TRBD2 (6 bases). The CDR3 contains 14 residues. Per germline, CDR1 ENHRY and CDR2 SYGVKD. V lost 5 bases and J lost 1, with 11 bases in between. CDR3 in DNA: TGTGCCATCAGTTATAGTAGCGGCCAAGAGACCCAGTACTTC. This encodes CAISYSSGQETQYF.

The genes are TRBV12-5 and TRBJ1-5, with no clear D. The CDR3 spans 11 residues. Trimming removed 6 bases from V and 7 bases from J, with 7 bases in between. Germline assignment: CDR1 LGHNT and CDR2 FRNRAP. The CDR3 DNA is TGTGCTAGTGGAGAGGAGCAGCCCCAGCATTTT. Translation gives CASGEEQPQHF.

The chain has TRBV9 and TRBJ2-1; 7 bases map to TRBD1. Germline CDR1 and CDR2: SGDLS and YYNGEE. The length of the CDR3 is 13 residues. V trimming: 4 bases; J trimming: 8 bases; junction bases outside the gene matches: 6. The CDR3 is CASSFTGVDEQFF. Written as DNA, the CDR3 is TGTGCCAGCAGCTTCACAGGGGTGGATGAGCAGTTCTTC.

The chain is built from TRBV5-4 and TRBJ2-4, with 7 nucleotides matching TRBD1. V shed 0 bases, J shed 1 base, and the junction held 1 base outside the gene matches. Germline V gene data show CDR1 as SGHNT and CDR2 as YYREEE (reference sequence). CDR3 size: 15 residues. CDR3 residues: CASSLEGAAKNIQYF. CDR3 bases: TGTGCCAGCAGCTTGGAGGGGGCCGCCAAAAACATTCAGTACTTC.

This clone has just a few counts. The CDR3 coding sequence is TGCGCCAGCAGCCAAGAGAGCAGGCGAGATTATGGCTACACCTTC. Translating gives CASSQESRRDYGYTF. J is TRBJ1-2 and V is TRBV4-1, with no clear D. Trimming removed 0 bases from V and 5 bases from J, with 13 bases in between. This CDR3 is built from 15 residues. Germline lookup yields CDR1 MGHRA and CDR2 YSYEKL.

This clone is a singleton in its sample. The gene calls are TRBV20-1 and TRBJ2-7, with 7 bases fitting TRBD2. The V gene end was trimmed by 5 bases and the J gene end by 6 bases; junction bases not matched to a gene: 4. There are 11 residues in the CDR3. The germline gives CDR1 DFQATT, CDR2 SNEGSKA (reference sequence). In nucleotides, the CDR3 is TGCAGTGCTCTCGCGGGGGTCGAGCAGTACTTC. The encoded protein is CSALAGVEQYF.

This clone was counted once. This chain links TRBV7-2 with TRBJ2-1; weak D call: TRBD2 (6 bases). The V gene lost 5 bases and the J gene lost 0 bases, with 8 bases spanning the gap. This CDR3 has 14 amino acids. Germline CDR1 is SGHTA and CDR2 is FQGNSA. The CDR3 protein is CASSQAGSYNEQFF. The CDR3 nucleotides read TGTGCCAGCAGCCAAGCGGGCTCCTACAATGAGCAGTTCTTC.

V usage is TRBV2 and J usage is TRBJ2-5, with 9 positions matching TRBD1. Germline V gene lookup returns CDR1 SNHLY and CDR2 FYNNEI. CDR3 length: 14 amino acids. Trimming at V came to 6 bases and at J to 4 bases, leaving 6 bases not matched to a gene. CDR3 DNA: TGTGCCAGCAGCGAGGACAGGGGCTTAGAGACCCAGTACTTC. The encoded protein is CASSEDRGLETQYF. Combining the CDR3 with reference TRBV2 and TRBJ2-5 gives the whole variable domain EPEVTQTPSHQVTQMGQEVILRCVPISNHLYFYWYRQILGQKVEFLVSFYNNEISEKSEIFDDQFSVERPDGSNFTLKIRSTKLEDSAMYFCASSEDRGLETQYFGPGTRLLVL.

The rearrangement links TRBV6-5 to TRBJ1-2; 8 bases line up with TRBD1. This CDR3 spans 12 amino acids. The J segment lost 14 bases and the V segment lost 6 bases, leaving 11 bases of the junction unmatched. Germline V lookup: CDR1 MNHEY, CDR2 SVGAGI. The CDR3 spells CASRTAQGAWTF. CDR3 nucleotides: TGTGCCAGCAGAACTGCGCAGGGGGCGTGGACCTTC.

The chain has TRBV10-3 and TRBJ2-1; 13 bases line up with TRBD2. V was clipped by 11 bases and J by 9 bases; unmatched bases: 13. The CDR3 contains 15 residues. CDR1 and CDR2 from the germline V gene are ENHRY and SYGVKD. The CDR3 is CAGRGGLAGESEQFF. The CDR3 DNA sequence: TGTGCCGGAAGGGGCGGACTAGCGGGAGAGAGTGAGCAGTTCTTC.

The V call is TRBV7-3, the J call TRBJ2-3; D is undetermined. CDR3 length: 13 residues. The ends were cut back, 1 base at V and 10 bases at J, with 12 bases in the middle. The V gene's germline CDR1 is SGHTA and CDR2 FQGTGA. CDR3 DNA sequence: TGTGCCAGCAGCTTAAGTGGTAACAGCCCGCAGTATTTT. Residues: CASSLSGNSPQYF.

The chain has TRBV7-2 and TRBJ1-2; possibly TRBD1 for D (6 bases). Germline CDR1 reads SGHTA; CDR2 reads FQGNSA. The CDR3 is 14 amino acids. V was cut by 5 bases and J by 8 bases, with 18 bases left in between. Here the CDR3 reads CASSPPWGQEGYTF. The CDR3, as DNA: TGTGCCAGCAGCCCACCATGGGGACAAGAAGGCTACACCTTC.